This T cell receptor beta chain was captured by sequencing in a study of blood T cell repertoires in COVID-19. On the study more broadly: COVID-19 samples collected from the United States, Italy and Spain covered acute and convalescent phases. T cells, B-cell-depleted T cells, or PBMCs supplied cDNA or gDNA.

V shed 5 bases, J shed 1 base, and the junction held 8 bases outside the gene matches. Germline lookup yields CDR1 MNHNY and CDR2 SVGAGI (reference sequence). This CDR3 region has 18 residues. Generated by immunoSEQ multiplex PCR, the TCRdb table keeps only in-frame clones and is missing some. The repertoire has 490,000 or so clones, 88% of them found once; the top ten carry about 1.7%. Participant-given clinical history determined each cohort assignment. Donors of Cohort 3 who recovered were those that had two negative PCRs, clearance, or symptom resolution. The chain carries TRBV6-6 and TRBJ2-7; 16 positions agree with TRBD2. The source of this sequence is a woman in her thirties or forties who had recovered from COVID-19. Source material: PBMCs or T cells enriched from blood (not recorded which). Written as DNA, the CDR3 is TGTGCCAGCAGTCTGGGACTAGCGGGAGGGCCGAGGTCCTACGAGCAGTACTTC. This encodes CASSLGLAGGPRSYEQYF.